The 13 T cell receptor beta chains below were found in one sample sequenced in a study of cytomegalovirus exposure and HLA in healthy donors. PCR employed 60 Vbeta and 13 Jbeta primers. Only in-frame clones appear in the TCRdb table, and some are missing; sequencing was by immunoSEQ multiplex PCR. The table includes some 170,000 clones, roughly 87% detected once. The specimen was PBMCs. These receptor sequences come from a man aged 50-59 years in good health and CMV-seropositive.

The V gene is TRBV28, the J gene TRBJ1-4; D is uncertain. Looked up from germline, CDR1 is MDHEN and CDR2 is SYDVKM. V was shortened by 3 bases and J by 0 bases, with 5 bases between the two germline ends. The CDR3 extends over 14 amino acids. The CDR3 DNA reads TGTGCCAGCAGTTTTAGAGCAACTAATGAAAAACTGTTTTTT. Protein: CASSFRATNEKLFF. Full variable domain (rest looked up from reference TRBV28 and TRBJ1-4): DVKVTQSSRYLVKRTGEKVFLECVQDMDHENMFWYRQDPGLGLRLIYFSYDVKMKEKGDIPEGYSVSREKKERFSLILESASTNQTSMYLCASSFRATNEKLFFGSGTQLSVL.

The J gene is TRBJ2-4, the V gene TRBV13; TRBD2 matches at 9 bases. Germline V lookup: CDR1 PRHDT, CDR2 FYEKMQ (reference sequence). The CDR3 is 15 amino acids. V lost 5 bases to trimming and J lost 1 base; unmatched junction nucleotides: 3. For the CDR3, the DNA is TGTGCCAGCAGCCAGGCGGGGGGGGCCAAAAACATTCAGTACTTC. Encoded protein: CASSQAGGAKNIQYF.

The rearrangement joins TRBV9 to TRBJ1-3; the D is unclear. Germline V CDR1 and CDR2: SGDLS, YYNGEE. The CDR3 covers 15 residues. Trimming cost V 0 bases and J 0 bases, with 7 bases left between them. DNA for the CDR3: TGTGCCAGCAGCGTAGACCAGATCTCTGGAAACACCATATATTTT. Translation gives CASSVDQISGNTIYF. Based on the CDR3 plus reference TRBV9 and TRBJ1-3, the full variable domain is DSGVTQTPKHLITATGQRVTLRCSPRSGDLSVYWYQQSLDQGLQFLIQYYNGEERAKGNILERFSAQQFPDLHSELNLSSLELGDSALYFCASSVDQISGNTIYFGEGSWLTVV.

V and J are TRBV2 and TRBJ2-3; no clear D gene. The V gene's germline CDR1 is SNHLY and CDR2 FYNNEI. The V gene lost 2 bases and the J gene lost 0 bases, with 6 bases spanning the gap. The CDR3 has 14 residues. Written as DNA, the CDR3 is TGTGCCAGCAGTGAACGTGTTAGCACAGATACGCAGTATTTT. It translates to CASSERVSTDTQYF. Complete variable domain (other parts from reference TRBV2 and TRBJ2-3): EPEVTQTPSHQVTQMGQEVILRCVPISNHLYFYWYRQILGQKVEFLVSFYNNEISEKSEIFDDQFSVERPDGSNFTLKIRSTKLEDSAMYFCASSERVSTDTQYFGPGTRLTVL.

The CDR3 region has the DNA TGTGCCAGCAGTGAAGCGTTACTAGCGGGAGGGTCCTACGAGCAGTACTTC. It encodes CASSEALLAGGSYEQYF. The chain carries TRBV6-1 and TRBJ2-7; 13 nucleotides match TRBD2. The germline CDR1 and CDR2 sequences are MNHNS and SASEGT. V lost 0 bases and J lost 1; bases outside the gene matches: 3. The CDR3 runs to 17 residues.

The chain employs TRBV28 and TRBJ2-2; D not resolved. Looked up from germline, CDR1 is MDHEN and CDR2 is SYDVKM. With 6 bases removed from V and 5 bases from J, the gap between germline ends came to 4 bases. The CDR3 is 11 amino acids. CDR3 in amino acids: CASRQTGELFF. The CDR3 DNA reads as TGTGCCAGCAGACAGACCGGGGAGCTGTTTTTT.

The J gene is TRBJ1-5, the V gene TRBV6-1; 8 positions agree with TRBD1. Germline CDR1 MNHNS, CDR2 SASEGT. Trimming cost V 6 bases and J 3 bases; bases outside gene matches: 7. CDR3 size: 15 residues. The CDR3 region is CASRDGQGPNQPQHF. The CDR3 region has the DNA TGTGCCAGCAGGGATGGACAGGGCCCCAATCAGCCCCAGCATTTT.

The genes are TRBV7-3 and TRBJ2-1; D unresolved. The V gene lost 2 bases and the J gene lost 3 bases, with 17 bases spanning the gap. Germline CDR1 and CDR2: SGHTA and FQGTGA. There are 17 residues in the CDR3. The CDR3: CASSLLSRGLFYNEQFF. CDR3 nucleotides: TGTGCCAGCAGCTTACTGTCCAGAGGTCTATTCTACAATGAGCAGTTCTTC.

The chain carries TRBV2 and TRBJ2-1; 9 positions agree with TRBD2. The ends lost 6 bases at V and 9 bases at J; junction bases unmatched: 9. Germline V gene data show CDR1 as SNHLY and CDR2 as FYNNEI. The CDR3 contains 14 residues. CDR3 protein: CASRREGGDFEQFF. The CDR3 DNA sequence: TGTGCCAGCAGGCGGGAGGGGGGCGATTTTGAGCAGTTCTTC.

The V call is TRBV5-6, the J call TRBJ2-5, with unresolved D. The DNA end is a closer match to TRBJ2-7, so the J assignment may be wrong. CDR3 size: 12 residues. Germline V gene lookup returns CDR1 SGHDT and CDR2 YYEEEE. CDR3 sequence: CASSLRVYEQYF. Here the CDR3 DNA reads TGTGCCAGCAGCCTACGGGTCTACGAGCAGTACTTC.

The chain recombines TRBV13 with TRBJ2-3; TRBD2 aligns across 9 bases. The CDR3 contains 15 residues. V dropped 3 bases and J dropped 2; count of bases not matched to a gene: 3. Looked up from germline, CDR1 is PRHDT and CDR2 is FYEKMQ (reference sequence). The CDR3 spells CASSFAGGFTDTQYF. DNA of the CDR3: TGTGCCAGCAGCTTTGCGGGGGGGTTCACAGATACGCAGTATTTT.

This clone was seen a single time. The chain couples TRBV5-1 to TRBJ2-1, with D unresolved. The CDR3 is made up of 11 amino acids. Per the germline V gene, CDR1 is SGHRS and CDR2 is YFSETQ. The V and J ends lost 1 base and 7 bases respectively, with 3 bases between them. CDR3 sequence: CASSLSNEQFF. CDR3 coding DNA: TGCGCCAGCAGCTTGTCGAATGAGCAGTTCTTC.

This sequence joins TRBV2 and TRBJ2-1, with a weak D call TRBD1 (6 bases). Germline V lookup: CDR1 SNHLY, CDR2 FYNNEI. Between the trimmed V and J ends, which lost 7 bases and 4 bases, there was a span of 11 bases. The CDR3 covers 13 residues. The CDR3 region has the DNA TGTGCCAGCAACAGGGACCCTTACAATGAGCAGTTCTTC. Translated, it gives CASNRDPYNEQFF.